The T cell receptor beta chain described here comes from a study of cytomegalovirus exposure and HLA in healthy donors. It was with 60 Vbeta and 13 Jbeta primers that the PCR ran. The table came from immunoSEQ multiplex PCR; TCRdb's copy has only in-frame clones and leaves some out. The data contain 200,000 to 250,000 clones, more than 65% of them singletons. The trim removed 6 bases at V and 2 bases at J, leaving 9 bases unmatched. Germline V lookup: CDR1 MNHEY, CDR2 SMNVEV (reference sequence). This CDR3 spans 15 amino acids. Healthy individuals who donated bone marrow served as the donors. The receptor was isolated from a woman aged 25-40 years in good health and CMV-seronegative. The sample taken for sequencing was PBMCs. The chain recombines TRBV27 with TRBJ2-7, with 8 bases lining up with TRBD2. The CDR3 reads CASSAGTRSTYEQYF. The CDR3 DNA follows: TGTGCCAGCAGCGCAGGGACTAGAAGTACCTACGAGCAGTACTTC.